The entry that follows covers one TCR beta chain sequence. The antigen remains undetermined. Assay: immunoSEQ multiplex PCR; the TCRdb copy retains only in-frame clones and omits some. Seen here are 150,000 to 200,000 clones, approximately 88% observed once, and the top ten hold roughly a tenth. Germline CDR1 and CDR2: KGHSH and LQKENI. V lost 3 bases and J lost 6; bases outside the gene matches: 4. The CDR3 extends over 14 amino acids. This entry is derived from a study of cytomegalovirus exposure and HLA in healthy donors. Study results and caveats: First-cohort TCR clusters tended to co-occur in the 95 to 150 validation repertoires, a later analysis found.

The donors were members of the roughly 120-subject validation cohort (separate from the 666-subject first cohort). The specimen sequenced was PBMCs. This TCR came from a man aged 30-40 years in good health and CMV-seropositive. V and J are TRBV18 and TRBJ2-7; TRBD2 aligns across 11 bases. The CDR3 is CASSPLAGGSEQYF. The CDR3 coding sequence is TGTGCCAGCTCACCGCTAGCGGGAGGTAGCGAGCAGTACTTC.